This T cell receptor beta chain was profiled in a study of cytomegalovirus exposure and HLA in healthy donors. Study context: Findings of an earlier analysis included some 120 million unique TCR beta sequences from roughly 200 million T cells. Findings and limits, study-wide: Several of the most significant clusters appeared linked to common viral pathogens, based on a later analysis. Donors were assumed by presence/absence analyses to have roughly uniform sequencing depth.

This CDR3 has 15 residues. Germline assignment: CDR1 SGHNT and CDR2 YENEEA. Trimming cost V 5 bases and J 6 bases; bases outside gene matches: 5. Though probably carrying unrecorded immune exposures, donors were nominally healthy at sampling. PCR amplification relied on 60 Vbeta primers (plus 13 Jbeta primers). TCRdb's copy holds only in-frame clones and misses some; the assay was immunoSEQ multiplex PCR. The table records about 130,000 clones, 8.5% of them present only once. With regard to this clone: Antigen: not known.

V is TRBV11-3 and J is TRBJ2-1; 12 bases are shared with TRBD2. Sequencing was done on a sample of PBMCs. This clonotype was sampled from a man in his forties in good health and CMV-seronegative. The CDR3 region is CASSPRLAGANEQFF. CDR3 sequence (DNA): TGTGCCAGCAGCCCCCGACTAGCGGGGGCCAATGAGCAGTTCTTC.